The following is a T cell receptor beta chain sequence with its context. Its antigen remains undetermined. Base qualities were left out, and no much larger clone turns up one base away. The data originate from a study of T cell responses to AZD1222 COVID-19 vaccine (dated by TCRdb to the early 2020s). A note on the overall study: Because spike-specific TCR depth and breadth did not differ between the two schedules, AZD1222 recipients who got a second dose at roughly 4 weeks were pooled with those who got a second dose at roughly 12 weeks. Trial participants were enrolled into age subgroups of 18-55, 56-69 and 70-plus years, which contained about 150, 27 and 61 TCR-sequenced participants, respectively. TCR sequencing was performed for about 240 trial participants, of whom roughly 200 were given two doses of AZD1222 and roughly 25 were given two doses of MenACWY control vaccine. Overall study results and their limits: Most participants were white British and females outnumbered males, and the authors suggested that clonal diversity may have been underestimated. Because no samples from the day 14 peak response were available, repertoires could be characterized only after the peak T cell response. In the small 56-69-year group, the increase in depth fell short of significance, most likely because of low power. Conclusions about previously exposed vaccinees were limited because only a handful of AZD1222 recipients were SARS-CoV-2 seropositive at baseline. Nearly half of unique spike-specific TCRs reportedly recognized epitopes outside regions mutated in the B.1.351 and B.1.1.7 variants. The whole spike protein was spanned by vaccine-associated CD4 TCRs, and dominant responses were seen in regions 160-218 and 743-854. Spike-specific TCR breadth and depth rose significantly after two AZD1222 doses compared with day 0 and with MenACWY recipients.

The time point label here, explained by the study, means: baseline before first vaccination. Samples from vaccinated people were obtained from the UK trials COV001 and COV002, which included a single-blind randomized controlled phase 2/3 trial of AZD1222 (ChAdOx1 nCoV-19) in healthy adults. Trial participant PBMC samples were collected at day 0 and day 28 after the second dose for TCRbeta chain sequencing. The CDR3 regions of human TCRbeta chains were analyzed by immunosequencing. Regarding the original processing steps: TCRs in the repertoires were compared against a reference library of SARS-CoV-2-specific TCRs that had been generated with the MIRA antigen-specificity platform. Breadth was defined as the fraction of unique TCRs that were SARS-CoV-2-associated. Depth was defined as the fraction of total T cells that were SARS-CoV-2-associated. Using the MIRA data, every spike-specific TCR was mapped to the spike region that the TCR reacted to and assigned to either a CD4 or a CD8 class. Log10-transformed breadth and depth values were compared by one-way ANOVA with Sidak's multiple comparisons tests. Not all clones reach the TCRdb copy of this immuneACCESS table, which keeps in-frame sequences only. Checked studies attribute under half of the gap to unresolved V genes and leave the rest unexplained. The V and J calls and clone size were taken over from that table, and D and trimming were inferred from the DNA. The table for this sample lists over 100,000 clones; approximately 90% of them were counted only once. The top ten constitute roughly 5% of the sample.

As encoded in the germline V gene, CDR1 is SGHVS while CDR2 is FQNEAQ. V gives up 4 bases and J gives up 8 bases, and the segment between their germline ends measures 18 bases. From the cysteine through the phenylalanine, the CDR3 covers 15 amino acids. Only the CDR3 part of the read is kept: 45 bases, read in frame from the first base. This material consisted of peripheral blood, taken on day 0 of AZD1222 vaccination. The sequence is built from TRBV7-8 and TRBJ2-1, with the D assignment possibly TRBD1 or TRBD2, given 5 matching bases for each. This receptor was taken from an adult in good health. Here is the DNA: TGTGCCAGCAGCTCCGGACGGGGCTTATTGGATGAGCAGTTCTTC. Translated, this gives CASSSGRGLLDEQFF.